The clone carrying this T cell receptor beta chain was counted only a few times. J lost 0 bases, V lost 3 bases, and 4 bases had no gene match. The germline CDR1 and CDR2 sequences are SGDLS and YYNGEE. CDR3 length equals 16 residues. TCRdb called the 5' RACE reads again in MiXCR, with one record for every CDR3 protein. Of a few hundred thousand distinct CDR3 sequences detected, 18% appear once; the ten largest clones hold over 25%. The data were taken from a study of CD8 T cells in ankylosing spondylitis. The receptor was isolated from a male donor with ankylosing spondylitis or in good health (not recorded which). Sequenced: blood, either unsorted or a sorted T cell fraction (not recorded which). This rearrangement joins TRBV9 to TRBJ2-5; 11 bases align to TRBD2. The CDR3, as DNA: TGTGCCAGCAGCGGACTAGCGGGAATAGACCAAGAGACCCAGTACTTC. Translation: CASSGLAGIDQETQYF.